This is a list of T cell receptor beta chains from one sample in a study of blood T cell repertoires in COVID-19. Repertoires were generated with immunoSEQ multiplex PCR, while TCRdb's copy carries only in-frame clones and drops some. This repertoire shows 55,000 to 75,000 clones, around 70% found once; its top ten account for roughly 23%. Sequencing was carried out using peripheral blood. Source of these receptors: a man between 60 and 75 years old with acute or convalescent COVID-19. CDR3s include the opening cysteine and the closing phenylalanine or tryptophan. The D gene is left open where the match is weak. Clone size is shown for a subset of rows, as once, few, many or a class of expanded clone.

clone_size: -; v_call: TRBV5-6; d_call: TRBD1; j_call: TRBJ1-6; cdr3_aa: CASSASDRGRVHF; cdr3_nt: TGTGCCAGCAGCGCCTCCGACAGGGGCCGCGTCCACTTT
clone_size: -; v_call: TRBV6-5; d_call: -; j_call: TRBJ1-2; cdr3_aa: CASSTELSDTF; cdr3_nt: TGTGCCAGCTCTACGGAGCTTTCGGACACCTTC
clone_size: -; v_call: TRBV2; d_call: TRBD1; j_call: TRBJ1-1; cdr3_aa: CAQNRGWDTEAFF; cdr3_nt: TGTGCCCAAAACAGGGGGTGGGACACTGAAGCTTTCTTT
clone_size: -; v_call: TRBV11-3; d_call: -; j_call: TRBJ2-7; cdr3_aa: CASSPGDSSYEQYF; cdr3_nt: TGTGCCAGCAGCCCCGGAGACAGCTCCTACGAGCAGTACTTC
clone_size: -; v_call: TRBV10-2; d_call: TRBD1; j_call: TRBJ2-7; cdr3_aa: CASTGQGGGEQYF; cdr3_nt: TGCGCCAGCACTGGACAGGGGGGGGGCGAGCAGTACTTC
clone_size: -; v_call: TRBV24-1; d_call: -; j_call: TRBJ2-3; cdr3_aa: CATSDSSGKGVDTQYF; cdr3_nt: TGTGCCACCAGTGATTCATCAGGGAAGGGTGTCGATACGCAGTATTTT
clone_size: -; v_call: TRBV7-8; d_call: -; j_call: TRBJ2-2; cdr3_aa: CASSRSIGTSRSGELFF; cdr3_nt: TGTGCCAGCAGCCGGTCCATTGGGACATCCCGGTCCGGGGAGCTGTTTTTT
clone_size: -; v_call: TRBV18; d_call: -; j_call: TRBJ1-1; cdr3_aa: CASSGGTIGIRNEAFF; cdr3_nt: TGTGCCAGCTCAGGGGGCACTATAGGGATACGGAATGAAGCTTTCTTT
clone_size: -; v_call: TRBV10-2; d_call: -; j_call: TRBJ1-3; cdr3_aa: CASRTLDRYSGNTIYF; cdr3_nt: TGCGCCAGCAGGACCCTGGACAGATATTCTGGAAACACCATATATTTT
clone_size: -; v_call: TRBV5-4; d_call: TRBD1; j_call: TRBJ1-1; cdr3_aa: CASSGDREDTEAFF; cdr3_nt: TGTGCCAGCAGCGGAGACAGGGAGGACACTGAAGCTTTCTTT
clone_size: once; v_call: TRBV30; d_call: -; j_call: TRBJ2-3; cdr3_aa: CAWVRGNTDTQYF; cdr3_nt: TGTGCCTGGGTGCGGGGAAACACAGATACGCAGTATTTT
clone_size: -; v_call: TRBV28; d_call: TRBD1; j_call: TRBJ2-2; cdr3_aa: CASRGQGDPGELFF; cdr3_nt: TGTGCCAGCAGGGGACAGGGGGATCCCGGGGAGCTGTTTTTT
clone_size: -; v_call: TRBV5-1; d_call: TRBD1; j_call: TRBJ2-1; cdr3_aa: CASSLGTGSYNEQFF; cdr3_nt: TGCGCCAGCAGCCTCGGGACAGGGTCCTACAATGAGCAGTTCTTC
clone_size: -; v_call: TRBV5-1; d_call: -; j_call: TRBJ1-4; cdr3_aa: CASSTQGGDEKLFF; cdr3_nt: TGCGCCAGCAGCACCCAAGGGGGAGATGAAAAACTGTTTTTT
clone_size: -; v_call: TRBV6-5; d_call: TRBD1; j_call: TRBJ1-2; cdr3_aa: CASSLGDRKGYTF; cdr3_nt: TGTGCCAGCAGCCTTGGGGACAGAAAAGGCTACACCTTC
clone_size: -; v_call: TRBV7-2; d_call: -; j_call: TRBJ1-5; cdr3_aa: CASSFFNQPQHF; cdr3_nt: TGTGCCAGCAGCTTCTTTAATCAGCCCCAGCATTTT
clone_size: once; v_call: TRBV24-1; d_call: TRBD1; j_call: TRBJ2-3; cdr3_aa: CATAPHDRGRTDTQYF; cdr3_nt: TGTGCCACCGCCCCACACGACAGGGGGCGAACAGATACGCAGTATTTT
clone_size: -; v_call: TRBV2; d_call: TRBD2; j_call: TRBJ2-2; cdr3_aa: CASILAGNLNTGELFF; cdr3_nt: TGTGCCAGCATTCTAGCGGGGAACTTGAACACCGGGGAGCTGTTTTTT
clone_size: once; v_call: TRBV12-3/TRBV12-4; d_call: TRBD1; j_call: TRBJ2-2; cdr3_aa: CASSNRGTGELFF; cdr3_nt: TGTGCCAGCAGTAACAGGGGTACCGGGGAGCTGTTTTTT
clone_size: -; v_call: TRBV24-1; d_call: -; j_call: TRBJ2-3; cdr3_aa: CATSTDLRRGDTDTQYF; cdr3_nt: TGTGCCACCAGTACAGATCTGAGGAGGGGCGATACAGATACGCAGTATTTT
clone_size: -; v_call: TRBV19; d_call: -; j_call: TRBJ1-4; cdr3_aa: CASSPQPGQTNEKLFF; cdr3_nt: TGTGCCAGTAGTCCTCAGCCCGGACAGACTAATGAAAAACTGTTTTTT
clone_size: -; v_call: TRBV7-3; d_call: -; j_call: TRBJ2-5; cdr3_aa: CASSLRAGARVPQETQYF; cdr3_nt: TGTGCCAGCAGCTTAAGGGCAGGGGCTAGGGTGCCCCAAGAGACCCAGTACTTC
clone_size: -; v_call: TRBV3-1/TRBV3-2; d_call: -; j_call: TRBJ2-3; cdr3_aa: CASSQEERDTQYF; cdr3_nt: TGTGCCAGCAGCCAAGAAGAGCGAGATACGCAGTATTTT
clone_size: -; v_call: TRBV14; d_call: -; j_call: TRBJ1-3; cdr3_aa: CASSQDRGTGNTIYF; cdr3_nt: TGTGCCAGCAGCCAAGATCGGGGGACTGGAAACACCATATATTTT
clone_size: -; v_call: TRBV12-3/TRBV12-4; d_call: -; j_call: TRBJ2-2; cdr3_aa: CASSSGTHGELFF; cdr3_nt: TGTGCCAGCAGCTCGGGGACTCACGGGGAGCTGTTTTTT
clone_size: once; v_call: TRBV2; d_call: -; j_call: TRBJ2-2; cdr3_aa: CASRIGNTGELFF; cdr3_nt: TGTGCCTCGCGGATCGGGAACACCGGGGAGCTGTTTTTT
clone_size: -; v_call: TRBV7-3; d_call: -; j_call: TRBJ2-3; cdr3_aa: CASSLSAGTDTQYF; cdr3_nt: TGTGCCAGCAGCTTAAGTGCGGGGACAGATACGCAGTATTTT
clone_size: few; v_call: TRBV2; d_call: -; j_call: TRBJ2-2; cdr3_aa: CASSSSRSGELFF; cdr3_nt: TGTGCCAGCAGTTCCTCTAGATCCGGGGAGCTGTTTTTT
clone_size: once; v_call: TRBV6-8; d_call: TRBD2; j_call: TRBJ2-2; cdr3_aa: CASSYALAGGPNTGELFF; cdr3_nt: TGTGCCAGCAGTTACGCACTAGCGGGGGGCCCAAACACCGGGGAGCTGTTTTTT
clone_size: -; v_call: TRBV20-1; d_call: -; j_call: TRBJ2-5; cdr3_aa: CSASLGLQETQYF; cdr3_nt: TGCAGTGCTAGTCTGGGCCTCCAAGAGACCCAGTACTTC
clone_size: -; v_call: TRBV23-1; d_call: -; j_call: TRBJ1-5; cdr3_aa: CASSQSGANQPQHF; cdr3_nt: TGCGCCAGCAGTCAATCAGGGGCCAATCAGCCCCAGCATTTT
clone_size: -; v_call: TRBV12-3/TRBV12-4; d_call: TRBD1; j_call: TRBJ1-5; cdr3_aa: CASATGNQPQHF; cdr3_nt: TGTGCCAGCGCGACAGGGAATCAGCCCCAGCATTTT
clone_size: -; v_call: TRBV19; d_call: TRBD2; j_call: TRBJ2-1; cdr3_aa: CASSQGLAGGRDYNEQFF; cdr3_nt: TGTGCCAGTAGTCAGGGACTAGCGGGAGGGCGGGACTACAATGAGCAGTTCTTC
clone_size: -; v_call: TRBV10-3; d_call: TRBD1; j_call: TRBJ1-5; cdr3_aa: CAISPGQGLNQPQHF; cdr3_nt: TGTGCCATCAGTCCGGGACAGGGGTTGAATCAGCCCCAGCATTTT
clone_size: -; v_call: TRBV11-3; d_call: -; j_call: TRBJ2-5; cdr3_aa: CASSLGASGTQYF; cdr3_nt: TGTGCCAGCAGCTTAGGCGCAAGTGGGACCCAGTACTTC
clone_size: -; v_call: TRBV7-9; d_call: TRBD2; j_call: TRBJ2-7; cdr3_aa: CASVAGRSSYEQYF; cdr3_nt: TGTGCCAGCGTAGCGGGGAGGAGCTCCTACGAGCAGTACTTC
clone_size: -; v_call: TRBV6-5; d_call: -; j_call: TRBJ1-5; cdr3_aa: CASRRSHPQHF; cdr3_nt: TGTGCCAGCAGGAGAAGCCATCCCCAGCATTTT
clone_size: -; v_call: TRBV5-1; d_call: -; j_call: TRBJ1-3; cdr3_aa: CASSLGGKGGNTIYF; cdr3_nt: TGCGCCAGCAGCTTGGGAGGGAAAGGCGGAAACACCATATATTTT
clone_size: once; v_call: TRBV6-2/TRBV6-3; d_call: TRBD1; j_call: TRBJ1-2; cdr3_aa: CASSYSIQGSNYGYTF; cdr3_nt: TGTGCCAGCAGTTACTCGATACAGGGGTCCAACTATGGCTACACCTTC
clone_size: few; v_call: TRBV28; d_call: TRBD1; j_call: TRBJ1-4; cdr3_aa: CASVGQELNEKLFF; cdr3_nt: TGTGCCAGCGTGGGACAGGAATTAAATGAAAAACTGTTTTTT
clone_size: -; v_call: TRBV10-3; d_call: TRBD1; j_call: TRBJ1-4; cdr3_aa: CAISEGGGAEKLFF; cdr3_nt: TGTGCCATCAGTGAGGGAGGGGGCGCGGAAAAACTGTTTTTT
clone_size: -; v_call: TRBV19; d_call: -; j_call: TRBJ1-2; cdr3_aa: CASSIQEHYGYTF; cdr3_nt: TGTGCCAGTAGTATACAAGAGCACTATGGCTACACCTTC